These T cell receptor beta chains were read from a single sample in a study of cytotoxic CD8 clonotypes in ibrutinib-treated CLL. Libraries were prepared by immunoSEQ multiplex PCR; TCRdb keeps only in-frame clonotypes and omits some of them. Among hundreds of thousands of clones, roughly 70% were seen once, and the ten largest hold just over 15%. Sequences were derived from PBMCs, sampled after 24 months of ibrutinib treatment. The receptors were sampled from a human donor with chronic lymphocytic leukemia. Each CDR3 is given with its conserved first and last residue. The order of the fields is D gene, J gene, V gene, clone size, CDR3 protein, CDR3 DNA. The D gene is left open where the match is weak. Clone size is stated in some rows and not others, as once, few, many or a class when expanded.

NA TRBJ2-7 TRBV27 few CASRAAGVTYEQYF TGTGCCAGCAGGGCGGCAGGGGTCACCTACGAGCAGTACTTC
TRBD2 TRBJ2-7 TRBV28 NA CASSSSDGTSGYYEQYF TGTGCCAGCAGTTCCTCTGACGGGACTAGCGGATACTACGAGCAGTACTTC
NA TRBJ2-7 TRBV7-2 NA CASSLTGTGEQYF TGTGCCAGCAGCTTAACGGGTACCGGCGAGCAGTACTTC
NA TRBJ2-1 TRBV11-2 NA CASSFEGPYNEQFF TGTGCCAGCAGCTTCGAAGGTCCCTACAATGAGCAGTTCTTC
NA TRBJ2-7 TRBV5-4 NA CASSPGTQDEQYF TGTGCCAGCAGCCCAGGGACTCAGGACGAGCAGTACTTC
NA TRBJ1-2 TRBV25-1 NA CASRESNGYTF TGTGCCAGCAGGGAATCGAACGGCTACACCTTC
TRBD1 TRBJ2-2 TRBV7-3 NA CASSLMTGFGFAGELFF TGTGCCAGCAGCTTAATGACAGGGTTCGGTTTCGCCGGGGAGCTGTTTTTT
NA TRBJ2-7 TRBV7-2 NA CASSSKLGRNEQYF TGTGCCAGCAGCTCAAAACTAGGGCGGAACGAGCAGTACTTC
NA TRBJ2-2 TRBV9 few CASSVGTGELFF TGTGCCAGCAGCGTAGGAACCGGGGAGCTGTTTTTT
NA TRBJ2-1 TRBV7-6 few CASSLERTSNEQFF TGTGCCAGCAGCTTAGAGCGGACTTCCAATGAGCAGTTCTTC
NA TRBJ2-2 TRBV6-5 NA CASSSSPTGNTGELFF TGTGCCAGCAGTTCAAGCCCGACGGGAAACACCGGGGAGCTGTTTTTT
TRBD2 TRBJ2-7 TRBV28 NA CASSLRRGASYEQYF TGTGCCAGCAGTTTAAGGCGGGGGGCCTCCTACGAGCAGTACTTC
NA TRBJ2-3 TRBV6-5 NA CASSFLGTDTQYF TGTGCCAGCAGTTTTTTAGGCACAGATACGCAGTATTTT
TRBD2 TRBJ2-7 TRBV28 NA CASSLAGPFRTYEQYF TGTGCCAGCAGTCTAGCGGGACCTTTTCGGACCTACGAGCAGTACTTC
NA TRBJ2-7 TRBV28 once CASSLSTPYEQYF TGTGCCAGCAGTTTAAGTACCCCCTACGAGCAGTACTTC
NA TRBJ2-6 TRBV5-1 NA CASSSGAVRLSGANVLTF TGCGCCAGCAGCTCGGGGGCAGTGAGGTTATCTGGGGCCAACGTCCTGACTTTC
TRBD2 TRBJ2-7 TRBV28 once CASSSLAEFAF TGTGCCAGCAGTTCCCTAGCGGAGTTCGCCTTC
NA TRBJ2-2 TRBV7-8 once CASSNTGELFF TGTGCCAGCAGCAACACCGGGGAGCTGTTTTTT
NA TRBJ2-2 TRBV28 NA CASGGLLQQLNTGELFF TGTGCCAGCGGGGGACTTCTTCAACAATTGAACACCGGGGAGCTGTTTTTT
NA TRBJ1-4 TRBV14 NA CASSQDLGLGEKLFF TGTGCCAGCAGCCAAGATTTGGGACTTGGGGAAAAACTGTTTTTT
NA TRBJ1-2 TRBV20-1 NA CGGSYGYTF TGCGGGGGGAGCTATGGCTACACCTTC
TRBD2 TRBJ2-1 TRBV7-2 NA CASSLLAGEGGEQFF TGTGCCAGCAGCTTACTAGCGGGAGAGGGGGGTGAGCAGTTCTTC
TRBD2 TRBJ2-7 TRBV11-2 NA CASSTGLAGYEQYF TGTGCCAGCAGCACGGGACTAGCGGGGTACGAGCAGTACTTC
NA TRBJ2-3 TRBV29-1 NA CSVVEDWDTQYF TGCAGCGTTGTCGAGGATTGGGATACGCAGTATTTT
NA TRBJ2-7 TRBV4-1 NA CASSQGGTGYEQYF TGCGCCAGCAGCCAGGGCGGGACTGGCTACGAGCAGTACTTC
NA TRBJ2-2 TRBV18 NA CASFLRTETGELFF TGTGCCAGCTTCCTAAGGACCGAAACCGGGGAGCTGTTTTTT
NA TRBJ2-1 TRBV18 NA CASSPRGSYNEQFF TGTGCCAGCTCACCCAGGGGCTCCTACAATGAGCAGTTCTTC
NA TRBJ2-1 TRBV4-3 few CASSQLWPTNDEQFF TGCGCCAGCAGCCAATTGTGGCCTACCAATGATGAGCAGTTCTTC
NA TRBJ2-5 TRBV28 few CASRTVSGAQETQYF TGTGCCAGCAGGACGGTCTCAGGGGCCCAAGAGACCCAGTACTTC
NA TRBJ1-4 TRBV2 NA CASSWGQATNEKLFF TGTGCCAGCAGTTGGGGACAAGCAACTAATGAAAAACTGTTTTTT
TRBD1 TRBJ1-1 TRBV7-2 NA CASSVQGGTEAFF TGTGCCAGCAGCGTACAGGGGGGCACTGAAGCTTTCTTT
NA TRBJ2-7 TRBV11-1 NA CASGGTVYEQYF TGTGCCAGCGGAGGGACAGTTTACGAGCAGTACTTC
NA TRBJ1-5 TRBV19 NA CASSIDGSNQPQHF TGTGCCAGTAGTATAGACGGCAGCAATCAGCCCCAGCATTTT
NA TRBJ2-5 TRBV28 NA CASSLFSGEQRTQYF TGTGCCAGCAGTTTATTTTCGGGTGAGCAGCGGACCCAGTACTTC
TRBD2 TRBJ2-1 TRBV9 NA CASSESGSSYNEQFF TGTGCCAGCAGCGAAAGCGGGAGCTCCTACAATGAGCAGTTCTTC
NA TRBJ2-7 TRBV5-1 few CASSGQKAGTDEQYF TGCGCCAGCAGCGGTCAGAAGGCAGGAACGGACGAGCAGTACTTC
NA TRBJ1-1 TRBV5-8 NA CASTLSGPLKGAEAFF TGTGCCAGCACCTTATCGGGGCCCCTAAAAGGCGCTGAAGCTTTCTTT
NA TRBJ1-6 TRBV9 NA CASSVDQGDYSPLHF TGTGCCAGCAGCGTAGATCAGGGAGATTATTCACCCCTCCACTTT
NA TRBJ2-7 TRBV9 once CASSLEQQGWHEQYF TGTGCCAGCAGCCTAGAACAACAGGGTTGGCACGAGCAGTACTTC
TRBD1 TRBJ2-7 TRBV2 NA CAGSGQGYEQYF TGTGCCGGATCGGGACAGGGCTACGAGCAGTACTTC
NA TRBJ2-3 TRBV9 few CASGRTDTQYF TGTGCCAGCGGTCGCACAGATACGCAGTATTTT
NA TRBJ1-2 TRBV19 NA CASSDRWAGTLGYTF TGTGCCAGTAGTGATCGGTGGGCAGGGACCCTTGGCTACACCTTC
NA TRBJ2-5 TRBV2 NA CASSEPGGRETQYF TGTGCCAGCAGTGAACCAGGGGGGAGAGAGACCCAGTACTTC
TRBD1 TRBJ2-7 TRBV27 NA CASSVQTGSLEQYF TGTGCCAGCAGTGTCCAGACAGGGTCCCTGGAGCAGTACTTC
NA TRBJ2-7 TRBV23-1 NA CASSQSPEGQGEQYF TGCGCCAGCAGTCAATCCCCAGAGGGCCAGGGCGAGCAGTACTTC
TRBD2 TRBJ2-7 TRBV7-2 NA CASSVRAGGNYEQYF TGTGCCAGCAGCGTACGTGCGGGAGGGAACTACGAGCAGTACTTC
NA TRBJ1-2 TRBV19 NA CASSIQVGDYGYTF TGTGCCAGTAGTATACAAGTAGGGGACTATGGCTACACCTTC
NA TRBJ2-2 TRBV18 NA CASSFQGSTGELFF TGTGCCAGCTCATTCCAGGGGTCCACCGGGGAGCTGTTTTTT
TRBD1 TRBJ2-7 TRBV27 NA CASRSDRVPYEQYF TGTGCCAGCAGATCGGACAGGGTTCCCTACGAGCAGTACTTC
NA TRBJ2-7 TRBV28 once CASSLDPGRKQYF TGTGCCAGCAGTTTGGACCCAGGGCGTAAGCAGTACTTC
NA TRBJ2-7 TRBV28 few CASSFKRNSYEQYF TGTGCCAGCAGTTTCAAGCGGAACTCCTACGAGCAGTACTTC